The 6 T cell receptor beta chains below come from one sample, sequenced in a study of Tregs in tolerant kidney transplant recipients. Assay: immunoSEQ multiplex PCR; the TCRdb copy retains only in-frame clones and omits some. The data hold about 110,000 clones, with around 90% observed a single time. The sequencing here drew on CD4+ T cells from blood, taken before the transplant. These receptors all stem from a human donor who received a combined kidney and bone marrow transplant.

V gene TRBV13 combines with J gene TRBJ2-1, with D perhaps matching TRBD2 (6 bases). Germline assignment: CDR1 PRHDT and CDR2 FYEKMQ (reference sequence). CDR3 length: 16 residues. With 0 bases removed from V and 4 bases from J, the gap between germline ends came to 13 bases. CDR3 sequence reads: CASSLGGRGGYNEQFF. The CDR3 DNA sequence: TGTGCCAGCAGCTTAGGCGGGCGGGGAGGATACAATGAGCAGTTCTTC. The full variable domain, rest sourced from reference TRBV13 and TRBJ2-1, is AAGVIQSPRHLIKEKRETATLKCYPIPRHDTVYWYQQGPGQDPQFLISFYEKMQSDKGSIPDRFSAQQFSDYHSELNMSSLELGDSALYFCASSLGGRGGYNEQFFGPGTRLTVL.

V usage is TRBV2 and J usage is TRBJ1-5; D perhaps matches TRBD1 (5 bases). CDR1 is SNHLY, CDR2 FYNNEI, per germline. The CDR3 runs 14 residues. V lost 0 bases and J 5 bases, leaving 8 bases between the germline ends. In nucleotides, the CDR3 is TGTGCCAGCAGTGAAGCCGCAGGGTATCAGCCCCAGCATTTT. Protein sequence: CASSEAAGYQPQHF.

V is TRBV9 and J is TRBJ2-7, with D possibly being TRBD2 (5 bases). The CDR3 consists of 14 residues. Germline CDR1 SGDLS, CDR2 YYNGEE. V lost 0 bases, J lost 7 bases, and 14 bases lay in between. As DNA, the CDR3 is TGTGCCAGCAGCGTAGTAGACACCCGAGGGGAGCAGTACTTC. Protein: CASSVVDTRGEQYF.

In DNA, the CDR3 is TGTGCCAGCAGTACCGGGACTAGCGGGGATCCTAGCACAGATACGCAGTATTTT. Translating it yields CASSTGTSGDPSTDTQYF. This sequence joins TRBV5-5 and TRBJ2-3; TRBD2 matches at 13 bases. The CDR3 has 18 residues. Germline values: CDR1 SGHKS, CDR2 YYEKEE (reference sequence). V shed 5 bases and J 0 bases; nucleotides not matched to a gene: 9.

The rearrangement uses TRBV6-5 and TRBJ1-1, with TRBD1 matching 9 bases. V gave up 10 bases and J gave up 1 base; unmatched junction bases: 7. Germline CDR1 MNHEY, CDR2 SVGAGI. This CDR3 contains 14 residues. The CDR3 bases are TGTGCCACCACGGGACAGGGAAAGAACACTGAAGCTTTCTTT. This gives the protein CATTGQGKNTEAFF.

The CDR3 region has the DNA TGCGCCAGCAGCTTAGCGGCGCACTACGAGCAGTACTTC. This encodes CASSLAAHYEQYF. The gene calls are TRBV5-1 and TRBJ2-7; possible D gene TRBD2, 5 bases. This CDR3 has 13 residues. Per germline, CDR1 SGHRS and CDR2 YFSETQ. With 2 bases removed from V and 3 bases from J, the gap between germline ends came to 9 bases.